This TCR beta chain was sequenced during a study of lymphopenia after photon versus proton radiotherapy. Generated by immunoSEQ multiplex PCR, the TCRdb table keeps only in-frame clones and is missing some. The data contain fewer than 25,000 clones, around 90% of them singletons. V was trimmed by 5 bases and J by 0 bases, leaving 19 bases between them. This CDR3 is built from 18 residues. CDR1 SGHAT and CDR2 FQNNGV come from the germline V gene. This chain links TRBV11-2 with TRBJ1-4; D may be TRBD1 (5 bases). This clonotype was sampled from an older woman with pancreatic cancer. Some clones in this sample may be carry-over from other donors' samples. The sample was peripheral blood, taken from a patient treated with proton-based radiotherapy. CDR3 nucleotide sequence: TGTGCCAGCAGCCATAGGGGTGGGCAGATCGCAACTAATGAAAAACTGTTTTTT. This gives the protein CASSHRGGQIATNEKLFF.